The rows below give T cell receptor beta chains drawn from one sample of a study of T cell repertoires in ileal Crohn's disease. This table comes from immunoSEQ multiplex PCR, and its TCRdb copy is limited to in-frame clones, with some not included. The sample has about 12,000 clones, approximately 78% seen once; the top ten hold roughly a tenth. Input material: ileal tissue. Receptor source: an adult with Crohn's disease. CDR3s include the opening cysteine and the closing phenylalanine or tryptophan. The order of the fields is J gene, clone size, D gene, V gene, CDR3 DNA, CDR3 protein. D genes are given only for firm matches. Not all rows give a size; the values are once, few, many and, for expanded clones, a class.

TRBJ1-2,NA,TRBD1,TRBV19,TGTGCCAGTGCGAGACAGGGGGAGAACTATGGCTACACCTTC,CASARQGENYGYTF
TRBJ1-4,NA,TRBD1,TRBV9,TGTGCCAGCAGCCGAGCAGGGACAGGTCTCCTAGAAAAACTGTTTTTT,CASSRAGTGLLEKLFF
TRBJ1-2,few,NA,TRBV9,TGTGCCAGCAGCGTAGGCAGGAGGAGGCAGGAAGGTGGCTACACCTTC,CASSVGRRRQEGGYTF
TRBJ1-1,few,NA,TRBV7-3,TGTGCCAGCAGCTTAATCCAGGGGTACACTGAAGCTTTCTTT,CASSLIQGYTEAFF
TRBJ2-5,NA,TRBD2,TRBV7-9,TGTGCCAGCAGCTTGTCTGAGGGAGCGGGAGGGACCCAGTACTTC,CASSLSEGAGGTQYF
TRBJ2-7,NA,TRBD2,TRBV19,TGTGCCAGTAGCAAACTGGGACTAGCCTCCTACGAGCAGTACTTC,CASSKLGLASYEQYF
TRBJ1-3,NA,NA,TRBV9,TGTGCCAGCAGCGCTCAGGGTTATGGAAACACCATATATTTT,CASSAQGYGNTIYF
TRBJ1-2,NA,NA,TRBV16,TGTGCCAGCAGCCAGGACAGCTCCAACTATGGCTACACCTTC,CASSQDSSNYGYTF
TRBJ2-5,NA,NA,TRBV7-2,TGTGCCAGCAGCCCCACTCCGAGCGGGACCCAGTACTTC,CASSPTPSGTQYF
TRBJ2-5,NA,TRBD2,TRBV5-1,TGCGCCAGCAGCATTGGACTAGCGGAGGGGGAGACCCAGTACTTC,CASSIGLAEGETQYF
TRBJ2-1,NA,TRBD2,TRBV15,TGTGCCACCAGCAGAGATCTTGGACTAGCGGGAGGGTTCGGCAATGAGCAGTTCTTC,CATSRDLGLAGGFGNEQFF
TRBJ2-1,NA,TRBD2,TRBV11-1,TGTGCCAGCAGCCCCGGACTAGGGGCCTACAATGAGCAGTTCTTC,CASSPGLGAYNEQFF
TRBJ2-6,NA,NA,TRBV5-4,TGTGCCAGCAGCGTCTCAGGGGCTGGGGCCAACGTCCTGACTTTC,CASSVSGAGANVLTF
TRBJ2-2,NA,TRBD2,TRBV29-1,TGCAGCGTTGATCAGGCGGGAGGGCGCGGGGAGCTGTTTTTT,CSVDQAGGRGELFF
TRBJ2-3,NA,TRBD2,TRBV19,TGTGCCAGTAGTACCAGCCCGGGACTAGCGGGAGGGCCTCCAGATACGCAGTATTTT,CASSTSPGLAGGPPDTQYF
TRBJ1-1,NA,NA,TRBV18,TGTGCCAGCTCACCAAGTCGGGGGACCGACACTGAAGCTTTCTTT,CASSPSRGTDTEAFF
TRBJ2-7,NA,NA,TRBV2,TGTGCCAGCAGTGAAAGTCCGACAGTCTACGAGCAGTACTTC,CASSESPTVYEQYF
TRBJ2-1,NA,NA,TRBV29-1,TGCAGCGTTTACTCCCCGGGACACAGCTCCTACAATGAGCAGTTCTTC,CSVYSPGHSSYNEQFF
TRBJ2-7,NA,TRBD1,TRBV27,TGTGCCAGCAGTTTATTGGGGGACAGAGAAAAGCAGTACTTC,CASSLLGDREKQYF
TRBJ2-7,NA,TRBD1,TRBV7-8,TGTGCCAGCAACAGAGGGACAGGGACCTACGAGCAGTACTTC,CASNRGTGTYEQYF
TRBJ2-2,NA,NA,TRBV6-4,TGTGCCAGCAGTGACGGGGGGTACACCGGGGAGCTGTTTTTT,CASSDGGYTGELFF
TRBJ2-7,NA,TRBD2,TRBV27,TGTGCCAGCAGTCCTCACGGTAGGTGGGGACTAGCTACACGCCGTTCCTACGAGCAGTACTTC,CASSPHGRWGLATRRSYEQYF
TRBJ2-5,NA,TRBD2,TRBV7-6,TGTGCCAGCAGCCCAGGGGCTAGCGGGGCGGTCGGGACCCAGTACTTC,CASSPGASGAVGTQYF
TRBJ2-7,NA,NA,TRBV11-2,TGTGCCAGCAGCTTAGCGGTCAGGACCTACGAGCAGTACTTC,CASSLAVRTYEQYF
TRBJ2-1,NA,TRBD1,TRBV19,TGTGCCAGTAGTATAAATCTCAAGACAGGGTTCAGCAATGAGCAGTTCTTC,CASSINLKTGFSNEQFF
TRBJ1-4,NA,TRBD1,TRBV2,TGTGCCAGCAGTGAAATGGGACAGGTGATTGAAAAACTGTTTTTT,CASSEMGQVIEKLFF
TRBJ1-5,NA,TRBD1,TRBV6-1,TGTGCCAGCAGAGAGACAGGGGCCAATCAGCCCCAGCATTTT,CASRETGANQPQHF
TRBJ1-3,few,TRBD1,TRBV7-9,TGTGCCAGCAGCAGACAGGGACCTGGAAACACCATATATTTT,CASSRQGPGNTIYF
TRBJ2-3,NA,NA,TRBV18,TGTGCCAGCTCACCACTTGCCCAGGGGAATCGGGATACGCAGTATTTT,CASSPLAQGNRDTQYF
TRBJ1-1,NA,TRBD1,TRBV6-6,TGTGCCAGCAGTTTAGAGGGGGCCCGGACTGAAGCTTTCTTT,CASSLEGARTEAFF
TRBJ2-3,NA,NA,TRBV9,TGTGCCAGCAGCGTAGACGGGGATCGCACAGATACGCAGTATTTT,CASSVDGDRTDTQYF
TRBJ2-3,NA,NA,TRBV29-1,TGCAGCGTTGTCAGGGATAAGAACACAGATACGCAGTATTTT,CSVVRDKNTDTQYF
TRBJ1-5,NA,NA,TRBV5-1,TGCGCCAGCAGCTTGGAATGGGGCCATAATCAGCCCCAGCATTTT,CASSLEWGHNQPQHF
TRBJ1-2,NA,TRBD1,TRBV6-5,TGTGCCAGCAGTTACTCGGCAGGGGGAGGCTACACCTTC,CASSYSAGGGYTF
TRBJ1-2,NA,NA,TRBV4-1,TGCGCCAGCAGCCCCTACGTAGGAGAGGGACTTAACTATGGCTACACCTTC,CASSPYVGEGLNYGYTF
TRBJ1-5,NA,NA,TRBV4-1,TGCGCCAGCCATCCGGCTCCGGGGGATCAGCCCCAGCATTTT,CASHPAPGDQPQHF
TRBJ2-1,NA,TRBD2,TRBV29-1,TGCAGCGTGGGGACGGGGGGGCCCGGCAATGAGCAGTTCTTC,CSVGTGGPGNEQFF
TRBJ2-7,NA,NA,TRBV30,TGTGCCTGGAGTAGGGGGTCGGCCTACGAGCAGTACTTC,CAWSRGSAYEQYF
TRBJ1-4,NA,TRBD1,TRBV28,TGTGCCACCTACGAGACAGGGTATAAAAAACTGTTTTTT,CATYETGYKKLFF
TRBJ2-1,NA,NA,TRBV5-1,TGCGCCAGCAGCGTCCAGGGCTACAATGAGCAGTTCTTC,CASSVQGYNEQFF
TRBJ1-3,NA,NA,TRBV29-1,TGCAGCGTTGCCCCAACAGGGTATGGAAACACCATATATTTT,CSVAPTGYGNTIYF